This record looks at one TCR beta chain sequence and its context. The antigen is undetermined. The naive CD8 population came from CD45RO-negative cells selected for CCR7, without terminally differentiated effector memory CD45RA+ cells. Participating donors were healthy, HIV-negative adults free of recent acute infections or vaccinations. In the source study's methods: ImmunoSEQ only sent back junction sequences with no quality scores, so filtering was done differently. Profiled with immunoSEQ multiplex PCR; TCRdb holds only in-frame clones, not every one. Clone size and V and J calls were adopted from that table, with D and trimming inferred from the DNA. The table records about 820,000 clones, around 93% of them present only once. The record originates from a study of shared clonotypes between healthy human individuals. The study's findings and limits: It was anticipated that sequencing depth would influence how many clonotypes donors shared.

The CDR3 covers 15 residues. The V end was cut by 0 bases, the J end by 3 bases, with 8 bases between. The germline V gene has CDR1 MGHRA and CDR2 YSYEKL. This TCR derives from a man aged 25-45 years in good health. The V and J genes are TRBV4-1 and TRBJ2-2; D not resolved. The sample taken for sequencing was naive CD8+ T cells sorted from blood. In DNA form, the CDR3 reads TGCGCCAGCAGCCAAGAAAATTGGGACACCGGGGAGCTGTTTTTT. It translates to CASSQENWDTGELFF.